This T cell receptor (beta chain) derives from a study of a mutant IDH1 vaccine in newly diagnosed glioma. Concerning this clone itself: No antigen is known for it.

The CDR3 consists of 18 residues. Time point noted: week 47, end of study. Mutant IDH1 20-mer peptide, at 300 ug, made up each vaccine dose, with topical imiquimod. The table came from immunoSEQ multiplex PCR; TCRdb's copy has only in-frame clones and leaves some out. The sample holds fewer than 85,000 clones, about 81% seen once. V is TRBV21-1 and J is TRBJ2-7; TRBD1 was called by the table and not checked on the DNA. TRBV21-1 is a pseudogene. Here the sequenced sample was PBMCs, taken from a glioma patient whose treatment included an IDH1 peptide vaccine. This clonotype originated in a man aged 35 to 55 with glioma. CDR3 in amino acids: CASSNGGRGTGPLYEQYF. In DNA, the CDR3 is TGTGCCAGCAGCAACGGAGGACGGGGCACAGGGCCCCTTTACGAGCAGTACTTC.